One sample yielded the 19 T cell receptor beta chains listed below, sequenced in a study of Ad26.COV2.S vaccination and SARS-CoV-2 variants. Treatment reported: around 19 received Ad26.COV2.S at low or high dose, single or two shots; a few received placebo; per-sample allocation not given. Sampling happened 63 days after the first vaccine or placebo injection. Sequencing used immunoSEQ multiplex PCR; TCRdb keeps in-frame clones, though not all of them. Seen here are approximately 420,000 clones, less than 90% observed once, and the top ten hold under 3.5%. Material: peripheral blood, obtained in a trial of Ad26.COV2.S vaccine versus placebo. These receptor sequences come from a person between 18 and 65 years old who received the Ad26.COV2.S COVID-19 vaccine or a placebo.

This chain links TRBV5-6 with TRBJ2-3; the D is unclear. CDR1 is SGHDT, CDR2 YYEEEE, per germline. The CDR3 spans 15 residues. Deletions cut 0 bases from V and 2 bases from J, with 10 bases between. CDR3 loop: CASSLGLKYTDTQYF. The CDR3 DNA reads TGTGCCAGCAGCTTGGGACTTAAATACACAGATACGCAGTATTTT.

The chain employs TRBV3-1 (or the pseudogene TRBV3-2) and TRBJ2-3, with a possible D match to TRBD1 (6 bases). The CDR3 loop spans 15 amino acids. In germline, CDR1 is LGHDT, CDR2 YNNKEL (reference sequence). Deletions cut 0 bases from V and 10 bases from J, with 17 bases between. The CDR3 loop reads CASSQDNGGTGSQYF. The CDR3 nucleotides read TGTGCCAGCAGCCAAGATAACGGCGGTACAGGGTCGCAGTATTTT.

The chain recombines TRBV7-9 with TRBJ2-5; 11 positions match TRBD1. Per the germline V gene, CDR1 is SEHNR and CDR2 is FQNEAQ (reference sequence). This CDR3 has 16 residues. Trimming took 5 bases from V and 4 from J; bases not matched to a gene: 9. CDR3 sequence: CASSLGIGQGAETQYF. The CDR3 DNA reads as TGTGCCAGCAGCCTAGGTATAGGACAGGGGGCAGAGACCCAGTACTTC.

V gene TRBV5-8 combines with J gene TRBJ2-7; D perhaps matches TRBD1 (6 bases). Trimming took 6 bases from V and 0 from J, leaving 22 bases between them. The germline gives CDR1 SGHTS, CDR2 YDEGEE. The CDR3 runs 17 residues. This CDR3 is CASTNGRQASHSYEQYF. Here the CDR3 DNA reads TGTGCCAGCACTAACGGTCGACAGGCGTCCCACTCCTACGAGCAGTACTTC.

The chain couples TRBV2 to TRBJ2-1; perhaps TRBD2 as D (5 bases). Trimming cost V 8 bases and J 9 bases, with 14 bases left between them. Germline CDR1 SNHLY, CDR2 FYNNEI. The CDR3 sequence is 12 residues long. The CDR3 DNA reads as TGTGCCAGCCGGGCTAGCTGGGTTGAGCAGTTCTTC. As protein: CASRASWVEQFF.

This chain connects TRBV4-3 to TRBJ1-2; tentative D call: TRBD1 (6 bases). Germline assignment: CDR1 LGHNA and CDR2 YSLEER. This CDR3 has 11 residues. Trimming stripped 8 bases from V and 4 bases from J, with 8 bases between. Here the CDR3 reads CASQGSYGYTF. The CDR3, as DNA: TGCGCCAGCCAGGGGAGCTATGGCTACACCTTC.

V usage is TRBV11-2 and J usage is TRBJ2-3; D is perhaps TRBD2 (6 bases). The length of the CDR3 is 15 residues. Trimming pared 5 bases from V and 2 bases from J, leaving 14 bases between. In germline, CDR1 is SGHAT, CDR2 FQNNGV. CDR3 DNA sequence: TGTGCCAGCAGCCCGGGACTCCCGAACACAGATACGCAGTATTTT. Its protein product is CASSPGLPNTDTQYF. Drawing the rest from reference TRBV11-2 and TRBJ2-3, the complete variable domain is EAGVAQSPRYKIIEKRQSVAFWCNPISGHATLYWYQQILGQGPKLLIQFQNNGVVDDSQLPKDRFSAERLKGVDSTLKIQPAKLEDSAVYLCASSPGLPNTDTQYFGPGTRLTVL.

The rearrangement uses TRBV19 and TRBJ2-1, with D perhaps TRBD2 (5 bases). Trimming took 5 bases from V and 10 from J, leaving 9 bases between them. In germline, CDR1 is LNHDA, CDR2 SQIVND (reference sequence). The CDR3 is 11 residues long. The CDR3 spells CASSWSGEQFF. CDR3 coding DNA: TGTGCCAGTAGTTGGTCGGGGGAGCAGTTCTTC. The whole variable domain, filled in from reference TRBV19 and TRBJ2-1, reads DGGITQSPKYLFRKEGQNVTLSCEQNLNHDAMYWYRQDPGQGLRLIYYSQIVNDFQKGDIAEGYSVSREKKESFPLTVTSAQKNPTAFYLCASSWSGEQFFGPGTRLTVL.

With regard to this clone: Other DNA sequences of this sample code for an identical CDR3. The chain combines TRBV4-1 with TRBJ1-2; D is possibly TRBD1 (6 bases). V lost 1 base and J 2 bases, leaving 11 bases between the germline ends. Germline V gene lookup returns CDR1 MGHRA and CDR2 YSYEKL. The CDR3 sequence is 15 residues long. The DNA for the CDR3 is TGCGCCAGCAGCCAAGGAGTCAGGGGCAACTATGGCTACACCTTC. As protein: CASSQGVRGNYGYTF.

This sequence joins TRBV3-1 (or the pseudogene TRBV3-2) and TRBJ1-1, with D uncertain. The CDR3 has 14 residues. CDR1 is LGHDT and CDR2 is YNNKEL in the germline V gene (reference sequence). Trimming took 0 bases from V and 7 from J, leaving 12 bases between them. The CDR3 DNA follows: TGTGCCAGCAGCCAAGAGAGCCTAAGAGTTGAAGCTTTCTTT. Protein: CASSQESLRVEAFF.

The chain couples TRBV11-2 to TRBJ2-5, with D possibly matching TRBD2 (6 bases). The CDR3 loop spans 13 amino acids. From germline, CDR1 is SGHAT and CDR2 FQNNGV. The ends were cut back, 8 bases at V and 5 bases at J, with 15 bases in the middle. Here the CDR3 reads CASSNAGLETQYF. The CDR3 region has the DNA TGTGCCAGCTCGAACGCGGGGCTGGAGACCCAGTACTTC.

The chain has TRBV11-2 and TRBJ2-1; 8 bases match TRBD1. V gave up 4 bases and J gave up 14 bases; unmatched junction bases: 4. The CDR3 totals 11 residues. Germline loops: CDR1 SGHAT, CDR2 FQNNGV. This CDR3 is CASSSGGQEFF. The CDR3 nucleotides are TGTGCCAGCAGCTCAGGGGGACAGGAGTTCTTC.

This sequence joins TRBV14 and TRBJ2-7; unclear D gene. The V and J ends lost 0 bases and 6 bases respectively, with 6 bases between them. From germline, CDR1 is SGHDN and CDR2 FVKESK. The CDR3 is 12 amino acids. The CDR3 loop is CASSQDWGEQYF. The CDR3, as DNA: TGTGCCAGCAGCCAAGACTGGGGCGAGCAGTACTTC.

CDR3 in amino acids: CASSLGTASSGNTIYF. CDR3 coding DNA: TGTGCCAGCAGCTTAGGGACAGCAAGCTCTGGAAACACCATATATTTT. The chain has TRBV7-2 and TRBJ1-3, with D possibly matching TRBD1 (6 bases). Trimming stripped 1 base from V and 0 bases from J, with 10 bases between. Germline CDR1 and CDR2: SGHTA and FQGNSA. CDR3 length: 16 residues. Full variable domain (outside the CDR3, taken from reference TRBV7-2 and TRBJ1-3): GAGVSQSPSNKVTEKGKDVELRCDPISGHTALYWYRQSLGQGLEFLIYFQGNSAPDKSGLPSDRFSAERTGGSVSTLTIQRTQQEDSAVYLCASSLGTASSGNTIYFGEGSWLTVV.

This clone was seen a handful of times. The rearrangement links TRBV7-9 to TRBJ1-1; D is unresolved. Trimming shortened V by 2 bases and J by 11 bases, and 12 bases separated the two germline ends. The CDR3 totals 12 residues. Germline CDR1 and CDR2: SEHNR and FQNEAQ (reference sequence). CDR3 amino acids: CASSLRSEVAFF. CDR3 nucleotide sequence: TGTGCCAGCAGCTTAAGATCCGAGGTGGCTTTCTTT.

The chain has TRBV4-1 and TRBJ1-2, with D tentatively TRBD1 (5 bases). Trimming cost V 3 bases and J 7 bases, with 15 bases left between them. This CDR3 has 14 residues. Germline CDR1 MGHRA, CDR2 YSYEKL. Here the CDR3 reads CASSQPGTRAGYTF. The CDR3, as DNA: TGCGCCAGCAGCCAGCCAGGGACTCGGGCTGGCTACACCTTC.

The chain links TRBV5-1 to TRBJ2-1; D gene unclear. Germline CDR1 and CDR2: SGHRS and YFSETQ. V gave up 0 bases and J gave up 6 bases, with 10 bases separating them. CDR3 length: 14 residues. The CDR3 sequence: CASSLGRVGNEQFF. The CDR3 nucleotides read TGCGCCAGCAGCTTGGGGCGCGTTGGCAATGAGCAGTTCTTC.

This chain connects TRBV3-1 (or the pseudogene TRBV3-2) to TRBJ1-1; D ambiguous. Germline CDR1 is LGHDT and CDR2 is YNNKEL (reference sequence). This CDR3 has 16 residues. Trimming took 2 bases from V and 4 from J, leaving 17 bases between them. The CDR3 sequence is CASSQLREGFATEAFF. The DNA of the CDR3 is TGTGCCAGCAGCCAATTGAGGGAGGGTTTTGCCACTGAAGCTTTCTTT.

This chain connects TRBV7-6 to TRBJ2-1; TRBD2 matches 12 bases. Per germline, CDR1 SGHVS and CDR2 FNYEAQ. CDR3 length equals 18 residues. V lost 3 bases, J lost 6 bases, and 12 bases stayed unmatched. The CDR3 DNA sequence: TGTGCCAGCAGCTTTACCACTAGCGGGGGGCCAAGACTCAATGAGCAGTTCTTC. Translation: CASSFTTSGGPRLNEQFF. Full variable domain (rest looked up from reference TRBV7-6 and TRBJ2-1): GAGVSQSPRYKVTKRGQDVALRCDPISGHVSLYWYRQALGQGPEFLTYFNYEAQQDKSGLPNDRFSAERPEGSISTLTIQRTEQRDSAMYRCASSFTTSGGPRLNEQFFGPGTRLTVL.